This T cell receptor beta chain came from a study of early T cells in non-severe SARS-CoV-2 infection. On the study more broadly: Sequencing targeted bulk RNA from unsorted whole blood, leaving chains unpaired. Points from the study as a whole: Anti-spike CD8 specificities were favored by VDJdb matching, whose results missed private and CD4 specificities.

The junction had 15 bases not matched to a gene; V was cut back by 1 base and J by 2 bases. Germline assignment: CDR1 SGHVS and CDR2 FNYEAQ. This CDR3 region has 19 residues. Unique molecular identifiers were affixed to single, distinct cDNA molecules. TCRdb reprocessed the 5' RACE reads with MiXCR, giving one entry per CDR3 protein. The sample gives nearly 90,000 distinct CDR3 sequences, roughly an eighth of which show up once; over 6.5% is in the top ten. This clonotype was detected a few times. The antigen is not known. Specimen: whole blood. The sequence came from an adult who was a healthcare worker with PCR-confirmed SARS-CoV-2 infection or an uninfected control (not recorded which). The J gene is TRBJ2-3, the V gene TRBV7-6, with 7 bases lining up with TRBD2. CDR3 residues: CASSLVRLAEVSTTDTQYF. The CDR3 DNA follows: TGTGCCAGCAGCTTAGTACGGCTAGCGGAGGTCTCCACCACAGATACGCAGTATTTT.